One sample yielded the 14 T cell receptor beta chains listed below, sequenced in a study of beta chain features in type 1 diabetes (dated by TCRdb to 2016 to 2019). The receptor library was made with the immunoSEQ multiplex PCR assay. The entire isolated RNA was reverse transcribed using the High Capacity cDNA Reverse Transcription Kit, and thus expressed TCRB transcripts were sequenced. Here the immuneACCESS table is served through TCRdb, limited to in-frame sequences with V and J called. Missing clones are a known gap in these copies; in checked studies unresolved V genes cover under half, and the rest lacks a known reason. Recorded for this sample are some 230,000 clones; more than 9% of them occurred a single time. The top ten constitute about 0.037% of the sample. Sequencing was carried out using naive CD4+ T cells from blood. The cell subset or site label of this sample denotes: true naive CD4+ T cells. Receptor source: a woman under 30 in good health.

V is TRBV30 and J is TRBJ1-1; unclear D gene. This CDR3 contains 14 residues. Trimming pared 0 bases from V and 4 bases from J, leaving 12 bases between. Germline loops: CDR1 GTSNPN, CDR2 SVGIG (reference sequence). In nucleotides, the CDR3 is TGTGCCTGGAGTGTAAGGCGGGCCCCCACTGAAGCTTTCTTT. This encodes CAWSVRRAPTEAFF.

This clone has only a few counts. The rearrangement joins TRBV5-1 to TRBJ2-7; a weak D match, TRBD1 (5 bases). Germline V gene sequence: CDR1 SGHRS, CDR2 YFSETQ. The CDR3 has 14 amino acids. Trimming left V 0 bases short and J 9 bases short, with 16 bases between. The CDR3, as DNA: TGCGCCAGCAGCTTGGGGAGACAGCTTCATGGGCAGTACTTC. Translation: CASSLGRQLHGQYF.

The chain is built from TRBV5-1 and TRBJ2-2, with TRBD2 matching over 8 bases. The V gene's germline CDR1 is SGHRS and CDR2 YFSETQ. The CDR3 length is 18 residues. V lost 0 bases, J lost 5 bases, and 12 bases stayed unmatched. Here the CDR3 DNA reads TGCGCCAGCAGCTTGGGCGTAGCGGGGAGCCTAGGTACCGGGGAGCTGTTTTTT. Encoded protein: CASSLGVAGSLGTGELFF.

The V gene is TRBV9, the J gene TRBJ1-2; D gene unclear. V lost 3 bases and J lost 0, with 12 bases in between. Germline V gene data show CDR1 as SGDLS and CDR2 as YYNGEE. The CDR3 runs 15 residues. CDR3 bases: TGTGCCAGCAGCGGGTCCAGTAACCCTAACTATGGCTACACCTTC. This translates into CASSGSSNPNYGYTF.

The chain links TRBV2 to TRBJ1-1; 9 nucleotides match TRBD1. CDR3 length: 14 residues. The ends lost 6 bases at V and 7 bases at J; junction bases unmatched: 9. CDR1 SNHLY and CDR2 FYNNEI come from the germline V gene. CDR3 in amino acids: CASRRDRERIEAFF. CDR3 DNA sequence: TGTGCCAGCAGAAGGGACAGGGAACGTATTGAAGCTTTCTTT.

This clone has just a few counts. This sequence joins TRBV7-9 and TRBJ2-1; the match to TRBD1 covers 8 bases. This CDR3 is 16 amino acids long. V gave up 6 bases and J gave up 5 bases; unmatched junction bases: 12. CDR1 and CDR2 from the germline V gene are SEHNR and FQNEAQ (reference sequence). CDR3 protein: CASSWIRTGQDNEQFF. In nucleotides, the CDR3 is TGTGCCAGCAGTTGGATCCGGACAGGGCAGGACAATGAGCAGTTCTTC.

The chain links TRBV21-1 to TRBJ2-1; TRBD1, the table's D call, was not compared with the DNA. TRBV21-1 is a recognized pseudogene. The CDR3 length is 18 residues. The CDR3 sequence is CASSNNRDRGLLQNEQFF. CDR3 nucleotides: TGTGCCAGCAGCAACAACCGGGACAGGGGATTGTTGCAGAATGAGCAGTTCTTC.

This clone appeared a few times. This chain links TRBV2 with TRBJ2-7; 7 nucleotides match TRBD1. The CDR3 consists of 13 residues. After removal of 5 bases from V and 0 bases from J, the junction contained 1 base not matched to a gene. CDR1 and CDR2 from the germline V gene are SNHLY and FYNNEI. CDR3 sequence reads: CASSRQGSYEQYF. The DNA of the CDR3 is TGTGCCAGCAGTCGACAGGGCTCCTACGAGCAGTACTTC.

This clone was seen repeatedly, ten times or more. The chain carries TRBV7-2 and TRBJ2-1, with TRBD2 as a possible D gene (5 bases). CDR3 length: 15 amino acids. Germline values: CDR1 SGHTA, CDR2 FQGNSA. Deletions cut 4 bases from V and 1 base from J, with 11 bases between. The CDR3 reads CASSYTSGSYNEQFF. The CDR3 nucleotides are TGTGCCAGCAGCTACACTAGTGGGTCCTACAATGAGCAGTTCTTC.

The V gene is TRBV10-3, the J gene TRBJ1-2, with a tentative D call TRBD1 (5 bases). Trimming removed 4 bases from V and 4 bases from J, with 10 bases in between. CDR1 ENHRY and CDR2 SYGVKD come from the germline V gene. This CDR3 is 13 amino acids long. CDR3 loop: CAISGQLLYGYTF. CDR3 nucleotides: TGTGCCATCAGTGGACAGCTTCTCTATGGCTACACCTTC.

This clone was counted only a few times. The V gene is TRBV5-6, the J gene TRBJ2-4; D is perhaps TRBD2 (7 bases). Germline lookup yields CDR1 SGHDT and CDR2 YYEEEE. V shed 4 bases and J shed 1 base, with 18 bases lying between them. CDR3 length: 17 residues. In DNA form, the CDR3 reads TGTGCCAGCAGCCCGGAGGGGGGGTCAATGGCCAAAAACATTCAGTACTTC. This encodes CASSPEGGSMAKNIQYF.

This clone was picked up a small number of times. The chain combines TRBV18 with TRBJ1-1, with D perhaps matching TRBD1 (6 bases). The CDR3 has 12 residues. Trimming took off 6 bases at V and 8 bases at J, with 13 bases between the two ends. CDR1 and CDR2 (germline): KGHSH, LQKENI. CDR3 DNA sequence: TGTGCCAGCTCCCGTTTCCAGGGGGAAGCTTTCTTT. It yields the protein CASSRFQGEAFF.

The J gene is TRBJ2-7, the V gene TRBV7-8, with TRBD1 matching 12 bases. With V trimmed by 3 bases and J by 4 bases, 7 bases remained unmatched. The CDR3 contains 16 residues. Per germline, CDR1 SGHVS and CDR2 FQNEAQ. CDR3 sequence reads: CASSLPGQGAQYEQYF. The CDR3 region has the DNA TGTGCCAGCAGCTTGCCGGGACAGGGGGCTCAGTACGAGCAGTACTTC.

The chain recombines TRBV5-1 with TRBJ2-3; TRBD1 is a possible D gene (5 bases). The germline V gene has CDR1 SGHRS and CDR2 YFSETQ. The CDR3 length is 18 residues. V was clipped by 3 bases and J by 0 bases, with 20 bases between them. The CDR3 sequence: CASSSTFRVRVSTDTQYF. In DNA, the CDR3 is TGCGCCAGCAGCTCTACTTTCAGGGTCCGAGTTAGCACAGATACGCAGTATTTT.